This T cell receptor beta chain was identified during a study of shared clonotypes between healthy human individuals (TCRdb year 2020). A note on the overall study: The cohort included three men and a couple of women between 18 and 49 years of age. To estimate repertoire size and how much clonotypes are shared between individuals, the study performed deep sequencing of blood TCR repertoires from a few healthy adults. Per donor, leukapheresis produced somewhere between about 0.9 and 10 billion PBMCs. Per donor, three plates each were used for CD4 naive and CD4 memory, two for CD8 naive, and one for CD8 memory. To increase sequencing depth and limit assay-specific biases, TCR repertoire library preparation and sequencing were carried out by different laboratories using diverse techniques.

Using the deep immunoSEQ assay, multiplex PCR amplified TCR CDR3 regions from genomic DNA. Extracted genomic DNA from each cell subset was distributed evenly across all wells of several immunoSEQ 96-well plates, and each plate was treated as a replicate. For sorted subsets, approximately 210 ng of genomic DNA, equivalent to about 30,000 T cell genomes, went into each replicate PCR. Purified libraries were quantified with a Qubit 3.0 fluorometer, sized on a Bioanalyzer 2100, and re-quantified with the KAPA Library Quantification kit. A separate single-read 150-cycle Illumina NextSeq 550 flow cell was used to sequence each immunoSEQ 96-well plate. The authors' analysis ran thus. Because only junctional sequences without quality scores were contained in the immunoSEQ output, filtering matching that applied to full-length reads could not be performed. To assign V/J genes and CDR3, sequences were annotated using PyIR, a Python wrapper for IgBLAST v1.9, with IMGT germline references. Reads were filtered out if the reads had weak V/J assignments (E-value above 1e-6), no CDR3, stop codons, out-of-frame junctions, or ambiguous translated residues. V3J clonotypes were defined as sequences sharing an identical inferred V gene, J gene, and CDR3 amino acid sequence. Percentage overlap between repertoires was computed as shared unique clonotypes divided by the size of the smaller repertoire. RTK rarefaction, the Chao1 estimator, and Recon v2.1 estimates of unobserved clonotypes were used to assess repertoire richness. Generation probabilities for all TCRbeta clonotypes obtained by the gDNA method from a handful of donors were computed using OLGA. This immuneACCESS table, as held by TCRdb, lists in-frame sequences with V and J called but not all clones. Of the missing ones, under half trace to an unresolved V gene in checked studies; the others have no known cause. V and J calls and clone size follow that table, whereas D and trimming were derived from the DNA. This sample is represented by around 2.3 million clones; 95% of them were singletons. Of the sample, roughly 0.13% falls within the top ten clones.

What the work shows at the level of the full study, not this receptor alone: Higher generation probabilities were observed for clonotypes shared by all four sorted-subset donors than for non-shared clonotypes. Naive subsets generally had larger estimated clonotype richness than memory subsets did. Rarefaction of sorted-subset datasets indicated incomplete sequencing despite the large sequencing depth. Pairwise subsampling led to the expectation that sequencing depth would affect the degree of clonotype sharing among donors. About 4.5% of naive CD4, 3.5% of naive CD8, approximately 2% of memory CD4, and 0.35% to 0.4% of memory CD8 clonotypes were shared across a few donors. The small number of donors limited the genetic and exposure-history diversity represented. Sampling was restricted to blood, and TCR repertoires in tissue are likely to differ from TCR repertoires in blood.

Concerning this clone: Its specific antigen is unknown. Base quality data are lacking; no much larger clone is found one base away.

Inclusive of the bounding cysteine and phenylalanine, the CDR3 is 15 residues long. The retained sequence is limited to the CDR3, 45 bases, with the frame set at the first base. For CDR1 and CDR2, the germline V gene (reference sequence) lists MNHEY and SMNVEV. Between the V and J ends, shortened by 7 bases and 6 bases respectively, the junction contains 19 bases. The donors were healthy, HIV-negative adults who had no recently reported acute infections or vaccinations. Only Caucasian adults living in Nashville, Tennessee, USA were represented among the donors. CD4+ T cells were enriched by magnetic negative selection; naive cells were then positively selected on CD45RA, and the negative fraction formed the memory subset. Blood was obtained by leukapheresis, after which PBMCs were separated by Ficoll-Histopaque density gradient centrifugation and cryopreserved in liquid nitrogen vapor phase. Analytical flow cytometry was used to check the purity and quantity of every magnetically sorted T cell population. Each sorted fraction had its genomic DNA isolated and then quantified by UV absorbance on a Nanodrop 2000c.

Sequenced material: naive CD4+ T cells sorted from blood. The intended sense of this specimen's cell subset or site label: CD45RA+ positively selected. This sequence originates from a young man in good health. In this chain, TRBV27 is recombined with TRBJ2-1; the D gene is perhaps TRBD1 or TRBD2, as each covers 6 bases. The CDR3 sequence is CASKGGEGIRNEQFF. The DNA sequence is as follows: TGTGCCAGCAAGGGGGGCGAGGGTATCCGCAATGAGCAGTTCTTC.